The following is a T cell receptor (beta chain) sequence with its context. Germline CDR1 is SGHAT and CDR2 is FQNNGV. With 5 bases removed from V and 3 bases from J, the gap between germline ends came to 13 bases. The CDR3 extends over 15 amino acids. The source of the sample is a study of blood T cell repertoires in COVID-19. Data came from immunoSEQ multiplex PCR; TCRdb stores just in-frame clones and leaves some out. The table includes 300,000 to 450,000 clones, around 87% detected once. The specimen was peripheral blood. The chain employs TRBV11-2 and TRBJ1-4, with D perhaps matching TRBD1 (6 bases). The sequence was collected from a woman between 55 and 75 years old with COVID-19, enrolled during active disease. The CDR3: CASSARTAPNEKLFF. In nucleotides, the CDR3 is TGTGCCAGCAGCGCCCGGACAGCACCTAATGAAAAACTGTTTTTT. The full variable domain, with the rest looked up from reference TRBV11-2 and TRBJ1-4, is EAGVAQSPRYKIIEKRQSVAFWCNPISGHATLYWYQQILGQGPKLLIQFQNNGVVDDSQLPKDRFSAERLKGVDSTLKIQPAKLEDSAVYLCASSARTAPNEKLFFGSGTQLSVL.